The text below deals with one T cell receptor (beta chain). These data originate in a study of cytomegalovirus exposure and HLA in healthy donors. Study in general: A preliminary data release comprised roughly 80 million unique TCRs obtained from HLA-typed donors.

The PCR used 60 Vbeta and 13 Jbeta primers. Method: immunoSEQ multiplex PCR; TCRdb's copy keeps in-frame clones and lacks some. Among roughly 100,000 clones listed, around 85% were seen once. The CDR3 sequence is 20 residues long. The V segment lost 0 bases and the J segment 1 base; nucleotides outside the gene matches: 10. The V gene's germline CDR1 is SGHVS and CDR2 FNYEAQ. The V call is TRBV7-6, the J call TRBJ2-5; 14 bases agree with TRBD2. The source material was PBMCs. This clonotype was obtained from a man under 40 in good health and CMV-seropositive. The CDR3 DNA reads TGTGCCAGCAGCTTAGCGCCTGGACTAGCGGGGGGCCGACTCCAAGAGACCCAGTACTTC. The encoded protein is CASSLAPGLAGGRLQETQYF.